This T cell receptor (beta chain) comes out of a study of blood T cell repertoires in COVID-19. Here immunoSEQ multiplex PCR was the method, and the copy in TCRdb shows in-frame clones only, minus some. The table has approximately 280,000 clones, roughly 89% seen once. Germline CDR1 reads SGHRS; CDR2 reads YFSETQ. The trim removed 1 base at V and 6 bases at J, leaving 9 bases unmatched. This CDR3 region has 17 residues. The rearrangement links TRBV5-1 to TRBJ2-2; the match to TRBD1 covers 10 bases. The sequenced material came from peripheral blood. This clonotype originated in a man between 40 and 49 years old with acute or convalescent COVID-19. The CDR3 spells CASSLLIGTGVAGELFF. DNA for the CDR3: TGCGCCAGCAGCTTGTTGATCGGGACAGGGGTCGCCGGGGAGCTGTTTTTT.